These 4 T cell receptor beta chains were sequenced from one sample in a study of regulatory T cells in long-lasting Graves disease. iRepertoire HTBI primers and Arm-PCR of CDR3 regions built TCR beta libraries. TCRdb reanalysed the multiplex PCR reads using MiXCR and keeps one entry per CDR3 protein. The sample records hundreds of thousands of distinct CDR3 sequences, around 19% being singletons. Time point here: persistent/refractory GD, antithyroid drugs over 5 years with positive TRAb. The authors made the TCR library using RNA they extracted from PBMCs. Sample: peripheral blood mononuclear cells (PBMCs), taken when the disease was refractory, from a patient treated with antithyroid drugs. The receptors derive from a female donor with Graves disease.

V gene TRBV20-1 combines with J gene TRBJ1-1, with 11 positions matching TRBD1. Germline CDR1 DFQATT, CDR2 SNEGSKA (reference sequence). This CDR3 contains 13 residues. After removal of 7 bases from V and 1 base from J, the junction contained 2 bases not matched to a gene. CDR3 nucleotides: TGCAGTGGCGGGACAGGGGGGAACACTGAAGCTTTCTTT. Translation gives CSGGTGGNTEAFF.

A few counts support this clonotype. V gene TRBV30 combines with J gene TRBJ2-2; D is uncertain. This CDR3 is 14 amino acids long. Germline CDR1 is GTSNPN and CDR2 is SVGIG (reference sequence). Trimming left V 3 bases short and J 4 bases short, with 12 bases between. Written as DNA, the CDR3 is TGTGCCTGGAGCGTAGACATCCTCACCGGGGAGCTGTTTTTT. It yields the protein CAWSVDILTGELFF. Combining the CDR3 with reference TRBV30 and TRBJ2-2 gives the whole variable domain SQTIHQWPATLVQPVGSPLSLECTVEGTSNPNLYWYRQAAGRGLQLLFYSVGIGQISSEVPQNLSASRPQDRQFILSSKKLLLSDSGFYLCAWSVDILTGELFFGEGSRLTVL.

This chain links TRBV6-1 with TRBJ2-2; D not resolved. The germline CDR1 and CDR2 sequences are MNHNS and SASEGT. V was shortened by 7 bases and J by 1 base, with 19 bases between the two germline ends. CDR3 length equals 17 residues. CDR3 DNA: TGTGCCAGCACCCTACCGGGTGGGCAGCAGAACACCGGGGAGCTGTTTTTT. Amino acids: CASTLPGGQQNTGELFF.

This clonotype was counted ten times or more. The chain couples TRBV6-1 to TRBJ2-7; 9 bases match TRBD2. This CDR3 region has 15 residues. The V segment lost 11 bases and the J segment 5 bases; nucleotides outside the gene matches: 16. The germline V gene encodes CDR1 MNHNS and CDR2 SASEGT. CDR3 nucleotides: TGTGCCCGACCCCCTCAGCGGGAGGTGCCAAACGAGCAGTACTTC. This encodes CARPPQREVPNEQYF.